This T cell receptor (beta chain) was sequenced in a study of blood T cell repertoires in COVID-19. Whole-study context: COVID-19 samples, acute and convalescent, were from the United States, Italy and Spain. The analysed material was cDNA or gDNA that came from T cells, B-cell-depleted T cells, or PBMCs.

CDR1 SGHRS and CDR2 YFSETQ come from the germline V gene. CDR3 length: 13 residues. Trimming left V 3 bases short and J 8 bases short, with 14 bases between. The data were produced by immunoSEQ multiplex PCR, yet TCRdb's version contains in-frame clones alone and is incomplete. Of fewer than 250,000 clones listed, 70% to 80% are singletons. The sequenced sample consisted of peripheral blood. The chain carries TRBV5-1 and TRBJ1-2; the D is unclear. The receptor comes from a woman in her fifties or sixties with acute or convalescent COVID-19. The CDR3 reads CASSSVSGRGYTF. The DNA of the CDR3 is TGCGCCAGCAGCTCAGTCTCGGGGAGGGGCTACACCTTC.